These T cell receptor beta chains were read from a single sample in a study of blood T cell repertoires in COVID-19. Repertoires were generated with immunoSEQ multiplex PCR, while TCRdb's copy carries only in-frame clones and drops some. The table shows approximately 260,000 clones, with around 85% occurring only once. The material sequenced was peripheral blood. These receptors were obtained from a woman in her thirties or forties with active or convalescent COVID-19. Both conserved end residues are part of each CDR3. A D gene is named only where the DNA matches it firmly. Size is stated for part of the rows, as once, few or many counts, or as a class when the clone is expanded.

D gene: TRBD1; CDR3 length: 14; clone size: .; J gene: TRBJ1-6; V gene: TRBV6-2/TRBV6-3; CDR3 protein: CASSWTGGSSPLHF; CDR3 DNA: TGTGCCAGCAGTTGGACAGGGGGCTCTTCACCCCTCCACTTT
D gene: TRBD2; CDR3 length: 16; clone size: many; J gene: TRBJ2-7; V gene: TRBV27; CDR3 protein: CASSPVTAGGFYEQYF; CDR3 DNA: TGTGCCAGCAGTCCCGTGACAGCGGGGGGTTTCTACGAGCAGTACTTC
D gene: .; CDR3 length: 15; clone size: once; J gene: TRBJ1-2; V gene: TRBV9; CDR3 protein: CASSDNRDTLAGYTF; CDR3 DNA: TGTGCCAGCAGCGACAACCGGGACACACTTGCGGGCTACACCTTC
D gene: .; CDR3 length: 13; clone size: .; J gene: TRBJ1-2; V gene: TRBV27; CDR3 protein: CASSLRGMDGYTF; CDR3 DNA: TGTGCCAGCAGTCTCAGGGGTATGGATGGCTACACCTTC
D gene: .; CDR3 length: 15; clone size: .; J gene: TRBJ1-5; V gene: TRBV10-3; CDR3 protein: CAISESQHSNQPQHF; CDR3 DNA: TGTGCCATCAGTGAGTCGCAACATAGCAATCAGCCCCAGCATTTT
D gene: .; CDR3 length: 14; clone size: .; J gene: TRBJ1-5; V gene: TRBV28; CDR3 protein: CASSPSGEGQPQHF; CDR3 DNA: TGTGCCAGCAGTCCGTCCGGGGAGGGTCAGCCCCAGCATTTT
D gene: .; CDR3 length: 15; clone size: .; J gene: TRBJ2-3; V gene: TRBV24-1; CDR3 protein: CATSDPLGSGDTQYF; CDR3 DNA: TGTGCCACCAGTGATCCCCTGGGTTCAGGGGATACGCAGTATTTT
D gene: .; CDR3 length: 13; clone size: .; J gene: TRBJ1-4; V gene: TRBV7-9; CDR3 protein: CASSRGWNEKLFF; CDR3 DNA: TGTGCCAGCAGCCGCGGGTGGAATGAAAAACTGTTTTTT
D gene: TRBD1; CDR3 length: 17; clone size: .; J gene: TRBJ1-2; V gene: TRBV10-3; CDR3 protein: CAISEHSGTGGRNGYTF; CDR3 DNA: TGTGCCATCAGTGAGCATTCCGGGACAGGGGGCAGGAATGGCTACACCTTC
D gene: TRBD1; CDR3 length: 17; clone size: .; J gene: TRBJ1-2; V gene: TRBV6-1; CDR3 protein: CASSGLGGQGENYGYTF; CDR3 DNA: TGTGCCAGCAGTGGCCTAGGGGGACAGGGGGAAAACTATGGCTACACCTTC
D gene: .; CDR3 length: 15; clone size: few; J gene: TRBJ2-7; V gene: TRBV3-1/TRBV3-2; CDR3 protein: CASSRYRDLTYEQYF; CDR3 DNA: TGTGCCAGCAGCCGGTACCGGGACTTGACCTACGAGCAGTACTTC
D gene: .; CDR3 length: 15; clone size: few; J gene: TRBJ1-6; V gene: TRBV5-1; CDR3 protein: CASSLGAETNSPLHF; CDR3 DNA: TGCGCCAGCAGCTTGGGGGCAGAGACTAATTCACCCCTCCACTTT
D gene: .; CDR3 length: 14; clone size: few; J gene: TRBJ2-1; V gene: TRBV5-5; CDR3 protein: CASSLPSVRNEQFF; CDR3 DNA: TGTGCCAGCAGCTTGCCTAGCGTTCGGAATGAGCAGTTCTTC
D gene: TRBD1; CDR3 length: 14; clone size: few; J gene: TRBJ1-2; V gene: TRBV9; CDR3 protein: CASSVTGQGYGYTF; CDR3 DNA: TGTGCCAGCAGCGTAACCGGACAGGGCTATGGCTACACCTTC
D gene: .; CDR3 length: 15; clone size: .; J gene: TRBJ1-5; V gene: TRBV27; CDR3 protein: CASSPRTGTNQPQHF; CDR3 DNA: TGTGCCAGCAGCCCCCGGACGGGGACTAATCAGCCCCAGCATTTT
D gene: .; CDR3 length: 13; clone size: few; J gene: TRBJ1-1; V gene: TRBV10-1; CDR3 protein: CASSDLLNTEAFF; CDR3 DNA: TGCGCCAGCAGTGATCTGTTGAACACTGAAGCTTTCTTT
D gene: .; CDR3 length: 12; clone size: .; J gene: TRBJ2-7; V gene: TRBV2; CDR3 protein: CASSADSYEQYF; CDR3 DNA: TGTGCCAGCAGCGCGGACAGCTACGAGCAGTACTTC
D gene: TRBD1; CDR3 length: 15; clone size: .; J gene: TRBJ2-3; V gene: TRBV18; CDR3 protein: CASSPGTGSTDTQYF; CDR3 DNA: TGTGCCAGCTCACCCGGGACAGGGAGCACAGATACGCAGTATTTT
D gene: .; CDR3 length: 16; clone size: .; J gene: TRBJ1-2; V gene: TRBV7-8; CDR3 protein: CASSLGFGFTSLGYTF; CDR3 DNA: TGTGCCAGCAGCTTAGGGTTCGGGTTCACCTCACTCGGCTACACCTTC
D gene: .; CDR3 length: 14; clone size: .; J gene: TRBJ2-7; V gene: TRBV6-5; CDR3 protein: CASSYSTGAYEQYF; CDR3 DNA: TGTGCCAGCAGTTACTCGACAGGCGCCTACGAGCAGTACTTC